This record concerns one TCR beta chain sequence. What it binds is not known. Healthy Caucasians made up all donors. The data originate from a study of identical twins. Regarding the study as a whole: Those out-of-frame alpha sequences shared by twins showed an excess of low generation probability.

TCRdb analysed the 5' RACE reads with MiXCR anew, one entry per CDR3 protein. Of 1.5 million to 2 million distinct CDR3 sequences listed, roughly 35% are singletons. Germline CDR1 is DFQATT and CDR2 is SNEGSKA (reference sequence). V shed 3 bases, J shed 3 bases, and the junction held 7 bases outside the gene matches. The CDR3 length is 14 residues. Sequencing was performed on cord blood. The chain couples TRBV20-1 to TRBJ2-7; TRBD2 matches 8 bases. The sequence was collected from a newborn girl in good health. CDR3 sequence (DNA): TGCAGTGCTAGTACGGGAGGGCGAAGCTACGAGCAGTACTTC. This encodes CSASTGGRSYEQYF.